This T cell receptor beta chain was identified in a study of T cells expressing NK-cell markers (dated by TCRdb to 2020 to 2022). With respect to the entire study: Eight or nine donors provided sorted CD3+CD56+NKG2C+, CD3+CD56+NKG2C- and CD3+CD56-NKG2C+ T-cell subsets, whose TCR beta-chain repertoires were profiled. Seven of the eight sequenced donors were HCMV-seropositive and one was HCMV-seronegative. The eight sequenced donors were randomly selected healthy volunteers, three men and five women. The libraries were sequenced on Illumina HiSeq 2000/2500, MiSeq or NextSeq, producing 2 x 150 bp reads.

On this clonotype itself: Which antigen it targets is not known.

The sample was run on an Illumina HiSeq 2000. The TCR beta cDNA libraries were made using 5'RACE template switching, a step that added both a universal primer site and unique molecular identifiers. cDNA synthesis was primed from the TCR beta constant segment and was followed by two successive PCR amplification steps. In the source study's methods: MIGEC was used to demultiplex reads and group the reads by UMI, and MiTCR was used to assemble and quantify clonotypes. To exclude erroneous sequences, any TCR cDNA sequence not supported by at least two reads was discarded. The tcR package was used for downstream repertoire analysis, with clonotypes matched between fractions based on CDR3 nucleotide sequence plus V segment. VDJmatch was used to annotate antigen specificity against VDJdb, with one amino acid substitution in CDR3 permitted. TCRdb reprocessed the reads and assigns one entry to each CDR3 protein sequence, leaving out DNA. Here the V and J calls rest on TCRdb's processing, not on the authors' analysis. This sample's clone table shows 350,000 to 500,000 distinct CDR3 sequences. Jointly, the top ten make up more than 7% of the sample.

HCMV serostatus was determined by detecting HCMV-specific IgG in serum with a commercial ELISA kit. Ficoll density gradient centrifugation was used to isolate peripheral blood mononuclear cells from blood. In the germline V gene, CDR1 corresponds to SQVTM and CDR2 to ANQGSEA. The CDR3 runs 14 amino acids, cysteine and phenylalanine included. No DNA was logged. Paper-wide results and their limitations: In 6 or 7 donors, the dominant CD3+CD56+NKG2C+ clonotypes ranked among the top 10 CD8+ clonotypes, making up roughly 1.0-8% of CD8+ T cells. Those dominant clonotypes were again the most abundant among CD3+CD56-NKG2C+ cells in a few donors, at roughly 25-65%. It remained unclear whether the expanded NKG2C-expressing T cell clones were specific for HCMV antigens.

Sequencing was carried out using blood T cells: a sorted CD56 or NKG2C T cell subset, CD4+ or CD8+ T cells, or bulk PBMC T cells (not recorded which). The V and J genes are TRBV29-1 and TRBJ1-3. The TCR comes from a woman aged 18 to 69 in good health. This receptor carries the CDR3 CSAGGYGSGNTIYF.